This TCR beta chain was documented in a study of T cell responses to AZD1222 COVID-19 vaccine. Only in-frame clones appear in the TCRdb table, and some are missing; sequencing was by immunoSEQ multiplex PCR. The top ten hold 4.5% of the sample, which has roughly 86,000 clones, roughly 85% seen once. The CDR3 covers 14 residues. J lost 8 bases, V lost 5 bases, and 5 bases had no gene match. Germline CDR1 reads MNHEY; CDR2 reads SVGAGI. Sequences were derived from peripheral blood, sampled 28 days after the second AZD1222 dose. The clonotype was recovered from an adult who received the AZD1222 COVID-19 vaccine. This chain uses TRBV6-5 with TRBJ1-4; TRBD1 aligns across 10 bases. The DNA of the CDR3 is TGTGCCAGCAGTCGACAGGGGGCATGGGAAAAACTGTTTTTT. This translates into CASSRQGAWEKLFF.